One sample yielded the 5 T cell receptor beta chains listed below, sequenced in a study of cytomegalovirus exposure and HLA in healthy donors. The PCR ran on 60 Vbeta and 13 Jbeta primers. Data came from immunoSEQ multiplex PCR; TCRdb stores just in-frame clones and leaves some out. The sample carries fewer than 200,000 clones, roughly four fifths recorded once. Sequencing input: PBMCs. The receptor set was obtained from a female donor in good health and CMV-seronegative.

The chain uses TRBV7-2 and TRBJ2-7, with TRBD2 matching 14 bases. This CDR3 is built from 15 residues. The germline gives CDR1 SGHTA, CDR2 FQGNSA. The V and J ends lost 5 bases and 7 bases, in that order; junction bases with no gene match: 7. CDR3 sequence reads: CASSPNGLAGGEQYF. DNA of the CDR3: TGTGCCAGCAGCCCGAATGGACTAGCGGGAGGAGAGCAGTACTTC.

This chain's CDR3 is CASTPGGGGYTF. CDR3 coding DNA: TGTGCCAGCACCCCTGGAGGGGGCGGCTACACCTTC. The chain employs TRBV6-6 and TRBJ1-2; 7 nucleotides line up with TRBD1. The CDR3 length is 12 residues. Germline trimming cut 7 bases from V and 8 bases from J; bases unmatched to any gene: 7. The germline V gene encodes CDR1 MNHNY and CDR2 SVGAGI (reference sequence).

This chain uses TRBV7-9 with TRBJ2-7; 10 nucleotides line up with TRBD2. The CDR3 spans 14 residues. Germline V lookup: CDR1 SEHNR, CDR2 FQNEAQ (reference sequence). V was clipped by 3 bases and J by 2 bases; unmatched bases: 1. The DNA for the CDR3 is TGTGCCAGCAGCTTTCTAGCGGGAGCCTACGAGCAGTACTTC. Protein sequence: CASSFLAGAYEQYF.

The chain couples TRBV7-2 to TRBJ2-5; D gene unclear. The assigned J gene may be wrong: the sequence end matches TRBJ2-7 better. There are 14 residues in the CDR3. The germline gives CDR1 SGHTA, CDR2 FQGNSA. CDR3 loop: CASSPRGSPLEQYF. The CDR3 bases are TGTGCCAGCAGCCCCCGAGGTAGCCCTCTCGAGCAGTACTTC.

This clone was detected a few times. The rearrangement links TRBV21-1 to TRBJ1-3; whether TRBD1, the table's D call, matches the DNA was not checked. TRBV21-1 represents a pseudogene. This CDR3 is 16 amino acids long. The CDR3 reads CASSHWTGDTGNTIYF. The CDR3 DNA is TGTGCCAGCAGCCATTGGACAGGGGATACAGGAAACACCATATATTTT.